What follows is one T cell receptor (beta chain) and its context. As yet, its antigen is unknown. Germline lookup yields CDR1 LNHDA and CDR2 SQIVND (reference sequence). The V and J ends lost 3 bases and 7 bases respectively, with 13 bases between them. The CDR3 sequence is 14 residues long. These data belong to a study of graft-versus-host responses after intestinal transplantation. Background on the study: Induction with anti-thymocyte globulin, then tacrolimus and steroids for roughly three years, was given to all recipients.

Method: immunoSEQ multiplex PCR; TCRdb's copy keeps in-frame clones and lacks some. The sample includes tens of thousands of clones, roughly four fifths of them seen just once. Sequencing was performed on unstimulated CD8+ T cells sorted from spleen or lymph node cells, taken before intestinal transplant. The rearrangement joins TRBV19 to TRBJ2-1; tentatively, D is TRBD2 (6 bases). This receptor was identified in a human donor who received an intestinal transplant. CDR3 in DNA: TGTGCCAGTAGTATGGGGACTGTCTGGAATGAGCAGTTCTTC. It translates to CASSMGTVWNEQFF.